This passage covers 10 T cell receptor beta chains from one sample sequenced in a study of control samples from healthy donors and cancer patients. Profiling relied on immunoSEQ multiplex PCR, and the TCRdb table lists in-frame clones only, not all of them. Among about 42,000 clones listed, less than 90% were seen once. The sample comprised blood. Receptors were obtained from a man in his sixties in good health.

This clone was seen once. This sequence joins TRBV5-8 and TRBJ2-2; D possibly corresponds to TRBD2 (6 bases). The germline gives CDR1 SGHTS, CDR2 YDEGEE. There are 16 residues in the CDR3. The V end lost 10 bases, the J end lost 1 base, and 20 bases lay between the germline ends. DNA of the CDR3: TGTGCCGCAACTAGGGACTGGCGAGTGAACACCGGGGAGCTGTTTTTT. Amino acids: CAATRDWRVNTGELFF. The whole variable domain, remainder taken from reference TRBV5-8 and TRBJ2-2, is EAGVTQSPTHLIKTRGQQATLRCSPISGHTSVYWYQQALGLGLQFLLWYDEGEERNRGNFPPRFSGRQFPNYSSELNVNALELEDSALYLCAATRDWRVNTGELFFGEGSRLTVL.

The genes are TRBV30 and TRBJ1-1; weak D call: TRBD1 (5 bases). V was cut by 1 base and J by 8 bases, with 8 bases left in between. The CDR3 is 11 amino acids. CDR1 GTSNPN and CDR2 SVGIG come from the germline V gene (reference sequence). The CDR3 is CAWSDKGEAFF. DNA for the CDR3: TGTGCCTGGAGTGATAAGGGGGAAGCTTTCTTT.

The chain carries TRBV24-1 and TRBJ1-5; maybe TRBD1 (5 bases). The V gene lost 4 bases and the J gene lost 4 bases, with 13 bases spanning the gap. The CDR3 has 15 amino acids. The germline gives CDR1 KGHDR, CDR2 SFDVKD. The CDR3 DNA sequence: TGTGCCACCAGTGAAACCGGACACCAGAATCAGCCCCAGCATTTT. Protein product: CATSETGHQNQPQHF.

The chain uses TRBV9 and TRBJ2-7; tentative D call: TRBD2 (6 bases). This CDR3 contains 13 residues. The ends were cut back, 0 bases at V and 6 bases at J, with 10 bases in the middle. Germline values: CDR1 SGDLS, CDR2 YYNGEE. The chain's CDR3 is CASSVGEAAEQYF. DNA for the CDR3: TGTGCCAGCAGCGTAGGGGAGGCTGCCGAGCAGTACTTC. The entire variable domain, with the rest obtained from reference TRBV9 and TRBJ2-7, is as follows: DSGVTQTPKHLITATGQRVTLRCSPRSGDLSVYWYQQSLDQGLQFLIQYYNGEERAKGNILERFSAQQFPDLHSELNLSSLELGDSALYFCASSVGEAAEQYFGPGTRLTVT.

This chain links TRBV11-3 with TRBJ2-5; D remains unclear. Germline V CDR1 and CDR2: SGHNT, YENEEA. V was trimmed by 5 bases and J by 0 bases, leaving 10 bases between them. This CDR3 contains 14 residues. CDR3 bases: TGTGCCAGCAGCGATTGGACCGACCAAGAGACCCAGTACTTC. This gives the protein CASSDWTDQETQYF.

V usage is TRBV7-6 and J usage is TRBJ1-3, with 8 bases that match TRBD1. The V gene end was trimmed by 5 bases and the J gene end by 4 bases; junction bases not matched to a gene: 10. Germline CDR1 is SGHVS and CDR2 is FNYEAQ. The CDR3 totals 16 residues. CDR3 bases: TGTGCCAGCAGCATTGGACAGGGTGGATTAGGAAACACCATATATTTT. Its translation: CASSIGQGGLGNTIYF.

This clone was picked up a small number of times. V usage is TRBV11-2 and J usage is TRBJ2-7, with D perhaps given as TRBD1 or TRBD2 (5 bases each). Germline CDR1 and CDR2: SGHAT and FQNNGV. The ends were cut back, 2 bases at V and 4 bases at J, with 18 bases in the middle. This CDR3 comprises 16 residues. The CDR3 sequence: CASSLHRDPKTYEQYF. The CDR3 DNA reads as TGTGCCAGCAGCTTACACCGGGACCCAAAAACGTACGAGCAGTACTTC. The full variable domain, completed using reference TRBV11-2 and TRBJ2-7, is EAGVAQSPRYKIIEKRQSVAFWCNPISGHATLYWYQQILGQGPKLLIQFQNNGVVDDSQLPKDRFSAERLKGVDSTLKIQPAKLEDSAVYLCASSLHRDPKTYEQYFGPGTRLTVT.

The chain has TRBV5-1 and TRBJ2-2; the match to TRBD2 covers 12 bases. This CDR3 comprises 17 residues. The junction had 5 bases not matched to a gene; V was cut back by 2 bases and J by 3 bases. Looked up from germline, CDR1 is SGHRS and CDR2 is YFSETQ. The CDR3 is CASSFTSGGLYTGELFF. The CDR3 region has the DNA TGCGCCAGCAGCTTTACTAGCGGGGGGCTATACACCGGGGAGCTGTTTTTT.

The CDR3 protein is CASSSPTAWGTEAFF. As DNA, the CDR3 is TGTGCCAGCAGTTCGCCCACAGCTTGGGGCACTGAAGCTTTCTTT. The chain is built from TRBV28 and TRBJ1-1; D remains ambiguous. V lost 4 bases to trimming and J lost 4 bases, with 16 bases between them. Germline V lookup: CDR1 MDHEN, CDR2 SYDVKM. This CDR3 contains 15 residues.

This chain links TRBV5-1 with TRBJ2-1; D unclear. CDR1 and CDR2 (germline): SGHRS, YFSETQ. This CDR3 spans 12 amino acids. The ends were cut back, 4 bases at V and 4 bases at J, with 6 bases in the middle. The CDR3 reads CASSREYNEQFF. The CDR3 coding sequence is TGCGCCAGCAGCCGCGAATACAATGAGCAGTTCTTC. Based on the CDR3 plus reference TRBV5-1 and TRBJ2-1, the full variable domain is KAGVTQTPRYLIKTRGQQVTLSCSPISGHRSVSWYQQTPGQGLQFLFEYFSETQRNKGNFPGRFSGRQFSNSRSEMNVSTLELGDSALYLCASSREYNEQFFGPGTRLTVL.